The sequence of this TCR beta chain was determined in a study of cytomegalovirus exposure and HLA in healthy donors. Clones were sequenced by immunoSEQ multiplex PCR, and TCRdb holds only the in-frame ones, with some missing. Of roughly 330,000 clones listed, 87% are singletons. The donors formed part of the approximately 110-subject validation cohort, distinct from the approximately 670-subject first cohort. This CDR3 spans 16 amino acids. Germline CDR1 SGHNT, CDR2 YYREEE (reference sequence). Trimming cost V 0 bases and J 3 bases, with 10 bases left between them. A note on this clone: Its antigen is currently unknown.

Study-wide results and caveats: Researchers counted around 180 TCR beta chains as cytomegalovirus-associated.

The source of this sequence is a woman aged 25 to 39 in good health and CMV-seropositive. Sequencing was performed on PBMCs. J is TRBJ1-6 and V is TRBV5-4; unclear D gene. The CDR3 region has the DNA TGTGCCAGCAGCTTGGAAGGGAACGGCTATAATTCACCCCTCCACTTT. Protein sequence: CASSLEGNGYNSPLHF.